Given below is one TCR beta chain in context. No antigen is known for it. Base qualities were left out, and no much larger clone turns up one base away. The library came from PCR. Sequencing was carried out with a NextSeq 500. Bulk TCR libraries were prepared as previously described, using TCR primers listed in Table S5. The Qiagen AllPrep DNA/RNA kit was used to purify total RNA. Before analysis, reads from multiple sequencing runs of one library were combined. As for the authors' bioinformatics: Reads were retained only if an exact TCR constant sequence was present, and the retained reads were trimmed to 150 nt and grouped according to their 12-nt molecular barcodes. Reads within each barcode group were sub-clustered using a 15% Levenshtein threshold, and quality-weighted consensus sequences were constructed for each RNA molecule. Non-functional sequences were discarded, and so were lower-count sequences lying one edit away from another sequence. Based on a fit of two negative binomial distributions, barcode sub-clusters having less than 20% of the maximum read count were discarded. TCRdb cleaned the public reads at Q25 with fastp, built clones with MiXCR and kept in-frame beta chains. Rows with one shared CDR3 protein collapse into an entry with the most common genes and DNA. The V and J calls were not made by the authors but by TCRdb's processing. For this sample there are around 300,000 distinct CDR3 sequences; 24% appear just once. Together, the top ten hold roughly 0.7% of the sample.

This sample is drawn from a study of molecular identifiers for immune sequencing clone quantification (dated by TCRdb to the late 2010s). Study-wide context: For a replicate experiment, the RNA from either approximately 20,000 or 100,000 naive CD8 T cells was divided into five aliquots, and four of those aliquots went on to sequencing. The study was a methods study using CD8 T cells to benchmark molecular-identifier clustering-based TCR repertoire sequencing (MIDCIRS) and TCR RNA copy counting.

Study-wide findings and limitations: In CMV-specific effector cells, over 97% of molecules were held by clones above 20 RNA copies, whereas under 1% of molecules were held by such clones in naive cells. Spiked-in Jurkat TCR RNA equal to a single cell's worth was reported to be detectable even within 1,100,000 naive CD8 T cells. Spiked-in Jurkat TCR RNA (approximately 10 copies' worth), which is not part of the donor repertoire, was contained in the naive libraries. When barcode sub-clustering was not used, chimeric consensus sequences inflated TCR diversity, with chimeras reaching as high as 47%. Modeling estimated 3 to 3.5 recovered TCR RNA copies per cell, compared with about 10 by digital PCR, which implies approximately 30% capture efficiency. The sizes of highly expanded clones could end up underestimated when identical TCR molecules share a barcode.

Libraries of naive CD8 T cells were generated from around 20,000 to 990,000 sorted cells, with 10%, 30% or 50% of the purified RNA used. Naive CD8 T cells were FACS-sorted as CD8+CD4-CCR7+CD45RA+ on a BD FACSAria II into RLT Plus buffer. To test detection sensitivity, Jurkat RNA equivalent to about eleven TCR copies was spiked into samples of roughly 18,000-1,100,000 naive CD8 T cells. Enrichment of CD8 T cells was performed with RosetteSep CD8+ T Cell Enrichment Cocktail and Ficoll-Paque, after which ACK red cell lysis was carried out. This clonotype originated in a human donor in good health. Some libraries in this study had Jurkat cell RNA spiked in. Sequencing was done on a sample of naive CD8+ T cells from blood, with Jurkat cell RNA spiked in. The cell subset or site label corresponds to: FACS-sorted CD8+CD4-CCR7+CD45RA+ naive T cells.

CDR3 loop: CASSVGGNANQPQHF. At the DNA level, the sequence is TGTGCCAGCAGCGTAGGCGGAAATGCCAATCAGCCCCAGCATTTT. This chain joins TRBV9 to TRBJ1-5, with the D gene too uncertain to name. Taken from cysteine to phenylalanine, the CDR3 has 15 residues. Only the CDR3 region is kept as DNA, spanning 45 bases read in frame from base 1. Based on the germline V gene, the CDR1 and CDR2 sequences are SGDLS and YYNGEE. Relative to germline, V is 0 bases shorter and J is 3 bases shorter, with 10 bases between their ends. With all but the CDR3 taken from the reference TRBV9 and TRBJ1-5 genes, the full variable domain is: DSGVTQTPKHLITATGQRVTLRCSPRSGDLSVYWYQQSLDQGLQFLIQYYNGEERAKGNILERFSAQQFPDLHSELNLSSLELGDSALYFCASSVGGNANQPQHFGDGTRLSIL.